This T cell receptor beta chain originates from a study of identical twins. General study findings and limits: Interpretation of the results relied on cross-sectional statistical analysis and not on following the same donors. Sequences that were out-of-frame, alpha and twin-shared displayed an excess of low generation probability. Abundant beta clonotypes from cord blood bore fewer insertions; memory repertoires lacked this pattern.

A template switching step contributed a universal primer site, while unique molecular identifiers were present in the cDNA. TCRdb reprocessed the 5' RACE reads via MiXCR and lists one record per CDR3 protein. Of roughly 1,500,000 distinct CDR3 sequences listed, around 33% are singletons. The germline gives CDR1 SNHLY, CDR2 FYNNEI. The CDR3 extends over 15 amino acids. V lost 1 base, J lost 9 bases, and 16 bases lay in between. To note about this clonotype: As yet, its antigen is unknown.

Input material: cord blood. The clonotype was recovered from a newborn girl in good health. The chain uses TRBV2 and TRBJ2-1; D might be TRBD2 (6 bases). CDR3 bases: TGTGCCAGCAGTGAAGGTACGGGAGTTCAGGGTGAGCAGTTCTTC. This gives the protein CASSEGTGVQGEQFF.